The 29 T cell receptor beta chains in this list originate from one sample, sequenced in a study of T cell repertoires in cytomegalovirus infection. No antigen has been identified for these receptors. TCRdb analysed the reads with MiXCR anew, one entry per CDR3 protein. The table lists some 500,000 distinct CDR3 sequences, over 35% of them singletons. The source was cultured PBMCs, collected from culture after CMV antigen stimulation. These receptors originate from a human donor in good health (CMV status not recorded). Some clones in this sample may be carry-over from other donors' samples.

This chain connects TRBV6-1 to TRBJ1-5; unclear D gene. The CDR3 totals 15 residues. The germline V and J ends were trimmed by 2 bases and 8 bases, with 16 bases remaining between them. The germline gives CDR1 MNHNS, CDR2 SASEGT. CDR3 in amino acids: CASSEWVGSLKPQHF. DNA for the CDR3: TGTGCCAGCAGTGAATGGGTCGGAAGCCTCAAGCCCCAGCATTTT.

The chain uses TRBV20-1 and TRBJ2-7; 7 bases are shared with TRBD1. Germline V CDR1 and CDR2: DFQATT, SNEGSKA (reference sequence). The CDR3 consists of 14 residues. V trimming: 0 bases; J trimming: 2 bases; junction bases outside the gene matches: 4. The CDR3 DNA reads as TGCAGTGCTAGAGATCACAGGGGACCCTACGAGCAGTACTTC. Its protein product is CSARDHRGPYEQYF.

The chain carries TRBV2 and TRBJ2-3, with 7 bases that match TRBD2. Germline loops: CDR1 SNHLY, CDR2 FYNNEI. CDR3 size: 12 residues. Trimming at V came to 7 bases and at J to 6 bases, leaving 4 bases not matched to a gene. The CDR3 DNA follows: TGTGCCAGCAAAGATAGCGGGGATACGCAGTATTTT. Encoded protein: CASKDSGDTQYF. The full variable domain, rest sourced from reference TRBV2 and TRBJ2-3, is EPEVTQTPSHQVTQMGQEVILRCVPISNHLYFYWYRQILGQKVEFLVSFYNNEISEKSEIFDDQFSVERPDGSNFTLKIRSTKLEDSAMYFCASKDSGDTQYFGPGTRLTVL.

The V gene is TRBV7-4, the J gene TRBJ1-5; D remains ambiguous. The length of the CDR3 is 15 residues. V was shortened by 1 base and J by 3 bases, with 10 bases between the two germline ends. Germline V gene sequence: CDR1 SGHVT, CDR2 SQSDAQ. CDR3 in amino acids: CASSLEEYDNQPQHF. The DNA for the CDR3 is TGTGCCAGCAGCTTAGAGGAGTATGACAATCAGCCCCAGCATTTT. Based on the CDR3 plus reference TRBV7-4 and TRBJ1-5, the full variable domain is GAGVSQSPRYKVAKRGRDVALRCDSISGHVTLYWYRQTLGQGSEVLTYSQSDAQRDKSGRPSGRFSAERPERSVSTLKIQRTEQGDSAVYLCASSLEEYDNQPQHFGDGTRLSIL.

This clonotype came up once. The rearrangement links TRBV9 to TRBJ2-1; weak D call: TRBD1 (6 bases). V gave up 0 bases and J gave up 7 bases, with 14 bases separating them. CDR1 is SGDLS and CDR2 is YYNGEE in the germline V gene. CDR3 size: 15 residues. The CDR3 DNA is TGTGCCAGCAGCGTAGAAGGGGGTCTGGGGAATGAGCAGTTCTTC. Translated: CASSVEGGLGNEQFF.

This chain links TRBV7-2 with TRBJ2-2; D is perhaps TRBD2 (6 bases). Deletions cut 3 bases from V and 1 base from J, with 12 bases between. Germline CDR1 reads SGHTA; CDR2 reads FQGNSA. This CDR3 has 16 residues. The CDR3 here is CASSFPEGGNTGELFF. The CDR3 nucleotides are TGTGCCAGCAGCTTTCCAGAGGGAGGGAACACCGGGGAGCTGTTTTTT.

V usage is TRBV6-1 and J usage is TRBJ2-3; D is unresolved. The CDR3 is 14 residues long. Trimming cost V 3 bases and J 2 bases, with 9 bases left between them. In germline, CDR1 is MNHNS, CDR2 SASEGT. CDR3 amino acids: CASSEQLDTDTQYF. The CDR3 region has the DNA TGTGCCAGCAGTGAGCAGCTTGACACAGATACGCAGTATTTT.

The chain links TRBV12-3 or TRBV12-4 to TRBJ1-5; no reliable D call. The CDR3 has 13 residues. V lost 6 bases and J lost 5, with 11 bases in between. The CDR3 nucleotides read TGTGCCAGCAGCCACGAGCGCTATCAGCCCCAGCATTTT. Translated: CASSHERYQPQHF.

This chain connects TRBV7-9 to TRBJ2-3, with 7 positions matching TRBD2. V lost 5 bases, J lost 2 bases, and 4 bases stayed unmatched. CDR1 and CDR2 from the germline V gene are SEHNR and FQNEAQ (reference sequence). The CDR3 consists of 14 residues. The CDR3 protein is CASSVGGNTDTQYF. CDR3 in DNA: TGTGCCAGCAGCGTCGGGGGGAACACAGATACGCAGTATTTT. Drawing the rest from reference TRBV7-9 and TRBJ2-3, the complete variable domain is DTGVSQNPRHKITKRGQNVTFRCDPISEHNRLYWYRQTLGQGPEFLTYFQNEAQLEKSRLLSDRFSAERPKGSFSTLEIQRTEQGDSAMYLCASSVGGNTDTQYFGPGTRLTVL.

The gene calls are TRBV20-1 and TRBJ2-2; D gene ambiguous. Trimming took off 3 bases at V and 7 bases at J, with 9 bases between the two ends. CDR1 DFQATT and CDR2 SNEGSKA come from the germline V gene (reference sequence). CDR3 length: 12 residues. The DNA of the CDR3 is TGCAGTGCTAGTACGTGGGACGGGGAGCTGTTTTTT. Translation: CSASTWDGELFF.

The gene calls are TRBV7-2 and TRBJ1-2, with 12 bases lining up with TRBD1. Germline lookup yields CDR1 SGHTA and CDR2 FQGNSA. V lost 1 base and J lost 4; bases outside the gene matches: 10. This CDR3 is built from 18 residues. The CDR3 reads CASSLGRRGTGGVYGYTF. DNA of the CDR3: TGTGCCAGCAGCTTAGGGAGGAGGGGGACAGGGGGCGTCTATGGCTACACCTTC.

The rearrangement links TRBV5-1 to TRBJ2-7, with TRBD1 identical over 7 bases. The CDR3 spans 13 residues. Germline CDR1 SGHRS, CDR2 YFSETQ. Trimming took 4 bases from V and 4 from J; bases not matched to a gene: 5. The CDR3 sequence: CASSVGTAYEQYF. CDR3 sequence (DNA): TGCGCCAGCAGCGTCGGGACAGCTTACGAGCAGTACTTC.

This clonotype has only a few counts. V is TRBV7-2 and J is TRBJ1-5; D gene ambiguous. Germline V lookup: CDR1 SGHTA, CDR2 FQGNSA. This CDR3 comprises 14 residues. Trimming shortened V by 5 bases and J by 4 bases, and 12 bases separated the two germline ends. The CDR3 nucleotides read TGTGCCAGCAGCAGAGAGAGGGCAAATCAGCCCCAGCATTTT. This encodes CASSRERANQPQHF.

The chain couples TRBV10-2 to TRBJ1-4; TRBD1 might be the D (6 bases). The ends were cut back, 8 bases at V and 5 bases at J, with 15 bases in the middle. This CDR3 is 14 amino acids long. CDR1 and CDR2 (germline): WSHSY, SAAADI. CDR3 nucleotides: TGCGCCAGCGTTTCAGGGGCGGCGAATGAAAAACTGTTTTTT. This encodes CASVSGAANEKLFF.

As concerns this clonotype: A single base separates this from a much larger clone, so it may be a read error. This sequence joins TRBV7-2 and TRBJ2-7; D gene ambiguous. Germline CDR1 is SGHTA and CDR2 is FQGNSA. Trimming removed 5 bases at V and 8 bases at J, with 13 bases between. The CDR3 covers 12 residues. The CDR3 protein is CASSPQRYKQYF. The CDR3 DNA reads as TGTGCCAGCAGCCCCCAAAGATACAAGCAGTACTTC. Combining the CDR3 with reference TRBV7-2 and TRBJ2-7 gives the whole variable domain GAGVSQSPSNKVTEKGKDVELRCDPISGHTALYWYRQSLGQGLEFLIYFQGNSAPDKSGLPSDRFSAERTGGSVSTLTIQRTQQEDSAVYLCASSPQRYKQYFGPGTRLTVT.

This clonotype appeared a few times. This chain uses TRBV5-1 with TRBJ2-7; D may be TRBD2 (6 bases). The CDR3 consists of 14 residues. Germline-derived CDR1 and CDR2 are SGHRS and YFSETQ. Trimming left V 2 bases short and J 0 bases short, with 9 bases between. The CDR3 nucleotides read TGCGCCAGCAGCTTTCGCGGGAACTCCTACGAGCAGTACTTC. Amino acid sequence: CASSFRGNSYEQYF.

This chain connects TRBV7-2 to TRBJ2-1; TRBD1 agrees at 7 bases. The CDR3 spans 16 residues. The ends lost 4 bases at V and 2 bases at J; junction bases unmatched: 8. Germline V gives CDR1 SGHTA, CDR2 FQGNSA. The DNA of the CDR3 is TGTGCCAGCAGCTCGCCGACAGGGCTGCCCTACAATGAGCAGTTCTTC. Translation: CASSSPTGLPYNEQFF.

V gene TRBV5-1 combines with J gene TRBJ1-2, with 7 bases identical to TRBD1. V lost 4 bases, J lost 0 bases, and 6 bases stayed unmatched. The germline V gene has CDR1 SGHRS and CDR2 YFSETQ. The CDR3 is made up of 15 amino acids. The CDR3 spells CASSPRQGTNYGYTF. The CDR3 bases are TGCGCCAGCAGCCCACGACAGGGTACTAACTATGGCTACACCTTC.

This chain uses TRBV27 with TRBJ1-4; 7 nucleotides line up with TRBD1. The trim removed 2 bases at V and 7 bases at J, leaving 10 bases unmatched. The germline gives CDR1 MNHEY, CDR2 SMNVEV (reference sequence). The CDR3 runs 16 residues. CDR3 sequence: CASSLLRRGGFEKLFF. The CDR3 DNA sequence: TGTGCCAGCAGTTTACTCCGGAGAGGGGGCTTTGAAAAACTGTTTTTT.

Many counts were recorded for this clonotype. The chain joins TRBV7-2 to TRBJ2-5; 10 nucleotides match TRBD2. The CDR3 extends over 16 amino acids. V lost 1 base and J lost 3; bases outside the gene matches: 5. CDR1 and CDR2 (germline): SGHTA, FQGNSA. The CDR3 bases are TGTGCCAGCAGCTTAGGTCCTAGCGGGGGTAAAGAGACCCAGTACTTC. As protein: CASSLGPSGGKETQYF.

In its sample, this clonotype was seen a few times. The V gene is TRBV2, the J gene TRBJ1-6; 8 bases are a match to TRBD1. Germline V CDR1 and CDR2: SNHLY, FYNNEI. V was clipped by 6 bases and J by 9 bases; unmatched bases: 10. This CDR3 region has 15 residues. CDR3 DNA sequence: TGTGCCAGCAGGACGGACAGGGCAATTGGTTCACCCCTCCACTTT. Its protein product is CASRTDRAIGSPLHF.

The chain carries TRBV29-1 and TRBJ1-1, with a tentative D call TRBD1 (6 bases). The CDR3 contains 17 residues. Germline CDR1 and CDR2: SQVTM and ANQGSEA. V was cut by 4 bases and J by 0 bases, with 21 bases left in between. The CDR3 coding sequence is TGCAGCGTTGGGATGGTTTGGCGGGGGCCCCTGAACACTGAAGCTTTCTTT. Translated: CSVGMVWRGPLNTEAFF.

The chain couples TRBV7-6 to TRBJ2-5; unclear D gene. Trimming shortened V by 0 bases and J by 5 bases, and 16 bases separated the two germline ends. Germline V lookup: CDR1 SGHVS, CDR2 FNYEAQ. This CDR3 comprises 16 residues. This CDR3 is CASSLAQVGGQETQYF. The CDR3 coding sequence is TGTGCCAGCAGCTTAGCGCAGGTCGGTGGTCAGGAGACCCAGTACTTC.

The sample holds a few counts of this clonotype. This chain uses TRBV11-3 with TRBJ2-2, with 7 bases fitting TRBD1. V shed 1 base and J 4 bases; nucleotides not matched to a gene: 3. CDR3 length equals 15 residues. Germline CDR1 is SGHNT and CDR2 is YENEEA. The CDR3, as DNA: TGTGCCAGCAGCTTAGGAAGGGGGCCCACCGGGGAGCTGTTTTTT. It encodes CASSLGRGPTGELFF.

The chain has TRBV12-3 or TRBV12-4 and TRBJ1-1, with a possible D match to TRBD1 (5 bases). Trimming removed 6 bases at V and 1 base at J, with 15 bases between. The CDR3 totals 15 residues. The CDR3 region has the DNA TGTGCCAGCAGGGACACGATGTTGGGGAACACTGAAGCTTTCTTT. It specifies CASRDTMLGNTEAFF.

This clonotype was found a few times. The genes are TRBV10-2 and TRBJ2-7; TRBD2 aligns across 8 bases. The ends lost 7 bases at V and 3 bases at J; junction bases unmatched: 5. The germline V gene has CDR1 WSHSY and CDR2 SAAADI. This CDR3 is 13 amino acids long. The CDR3 bases are TGCGCCAGCATGCGTCTAGCGGGCTACGAGCAGTACTTC. As protein: CASMRLAGYEQYF.

The genes are TRBV7-6 and TRBJ2-2; 9 bases align to TRBD2. Germline V gives CDR1 SGHVS, CDR2 FNYEAQ. CDR3 length: 16 amino acids. V gave up 5 bases and J gave up 7 bases; unmatched junction bases: 11. The DNA for the CDR3 is TGTGCCAGCAGCCGCCTTGGGACTAGCTCTGACGGGGAGCTGTTTTTT. Translating it yields CASSRLGTSSDGELFF. Using reference TRBV7-6 and TRBJ2-2 for the parts outside the CDR3, the full variable domain is GAGVSQSPRYKVTKRGQDVALRCDPISGHVSLYWYRQALGQGPEFLTYFNYEAQQDKSGLPNDRFSAERPEGSISTLTIQRTEQRDSAMYRCASSRLGTSSDGELFFGEGSRLTVL.

Only a few counts were recorded for this clonotype. The chain employs TRBV6-5 and TRBJ2-5; unclear D gene. Trimming removed 2 bases at V and 0 bases at J, with 7 bases between. The germline V gene encodes CDR1 MNHEY and CDR2 SVGAGI. The CDR3 is 14 amino acids. CDR3: CASSYGQYQETQYF. CDR3 coding DNA: TGTGCCAGCAGTTACGGGCAGTACCAAGAGACCCAGTACTTC.

The sample holds a few counts of this clonotype. The chain has TRBV7-2 and TRBJ1-2; D uncertain. The CDR3 totals 14 residues. V shed 1 base and J shed 8 bases, with 14 bases lying between them. CDR1 SGHTA and CDR2 FQGNSA come from the germline V gene. The CDR3 DNA reads as TGTGCCAGCAGCTTAGAGGGCCCCGTGGGGGGCTACACCTTC. It yields the protein CASSLEGPVGGYTF.